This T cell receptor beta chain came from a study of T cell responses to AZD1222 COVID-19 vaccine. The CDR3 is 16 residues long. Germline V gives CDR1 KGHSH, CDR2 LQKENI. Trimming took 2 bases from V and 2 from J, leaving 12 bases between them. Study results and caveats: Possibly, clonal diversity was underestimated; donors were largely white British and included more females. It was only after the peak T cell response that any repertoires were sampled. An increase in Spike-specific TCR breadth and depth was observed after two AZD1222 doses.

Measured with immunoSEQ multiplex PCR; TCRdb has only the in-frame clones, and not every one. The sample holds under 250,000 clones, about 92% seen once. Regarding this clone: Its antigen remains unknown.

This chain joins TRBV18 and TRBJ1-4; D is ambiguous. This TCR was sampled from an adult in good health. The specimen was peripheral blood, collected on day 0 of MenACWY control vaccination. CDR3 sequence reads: CASSPNLGGTNEKLFF. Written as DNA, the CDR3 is TGTGCCAGCTCACCAAACCTGGGTGGCACTAATGAAAAACTGTTTTTT. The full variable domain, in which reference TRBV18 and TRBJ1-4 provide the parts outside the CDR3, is NAGVMQNPRHLVRRRGQEARLRCSPMKGHSHVYWYRQLPEEGLKFMVYLQKENIIDESGMPKERFSAEFPKEGPSILRIQQVVRGDSAAYFCASSPNLGGTNEKLFFGSGTQLSVL.